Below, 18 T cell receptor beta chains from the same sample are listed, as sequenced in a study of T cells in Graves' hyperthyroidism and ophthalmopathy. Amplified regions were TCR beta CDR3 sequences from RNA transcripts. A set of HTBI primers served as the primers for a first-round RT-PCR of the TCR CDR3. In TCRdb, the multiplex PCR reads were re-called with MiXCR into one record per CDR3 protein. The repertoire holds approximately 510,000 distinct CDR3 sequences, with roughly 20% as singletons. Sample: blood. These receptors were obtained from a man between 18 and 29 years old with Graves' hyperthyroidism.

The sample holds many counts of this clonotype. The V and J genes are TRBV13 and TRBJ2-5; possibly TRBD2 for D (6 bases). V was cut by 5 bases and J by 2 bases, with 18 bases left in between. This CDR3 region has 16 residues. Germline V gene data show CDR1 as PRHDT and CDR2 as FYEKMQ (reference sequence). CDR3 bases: TGTGCCAGCAGCCCCTCCCCGGGACTTGATCAAGAGACCCAGTACTTC. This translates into CASSPSPGLDQETQYF.

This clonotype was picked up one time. The CDR3 sequence: CASSVRDRGVKTQYF. The CDR3 DNA reads as TGTGCCAGCAGCGTCCGGGACAGGGGCGTGAAGACCCAGTACTTC. The J gene is TRBJ2-5, the V gene TRBV2; TRBD1 aligns across 10 bases. The junction had 10 bases not matched to a gene; V was cut back by 6 bases and J by 6 bases. Germline CDR1 SNHLY, CDR2 FYNNEI. This CDR3 is 15 amino acids long.

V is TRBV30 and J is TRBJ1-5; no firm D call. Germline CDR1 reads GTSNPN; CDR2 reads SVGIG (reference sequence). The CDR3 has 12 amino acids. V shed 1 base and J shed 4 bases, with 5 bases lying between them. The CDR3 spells CAWSGYNQPQHF. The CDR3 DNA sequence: TGTGCCTGGAGTGGGTATAATCAGCCCCAGCATTTT.

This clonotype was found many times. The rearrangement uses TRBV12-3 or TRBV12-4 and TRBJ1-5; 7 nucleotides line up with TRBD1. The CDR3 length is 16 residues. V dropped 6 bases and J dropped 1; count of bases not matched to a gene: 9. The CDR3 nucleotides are TGTGCCAGCAGCCCTACCGGGACAGCGAGCAATCAGCCCCAGCATTTT. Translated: CASSPTGTASNQPQHF.

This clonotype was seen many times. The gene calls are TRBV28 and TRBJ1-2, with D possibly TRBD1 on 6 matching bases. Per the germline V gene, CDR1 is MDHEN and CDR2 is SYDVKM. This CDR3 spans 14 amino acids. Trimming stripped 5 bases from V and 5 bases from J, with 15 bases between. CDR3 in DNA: TGTGCCAGCAGTCCGGGGGCCTTACGGTATGGCTACACCTTC. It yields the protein CASSPGALRYGYTF.

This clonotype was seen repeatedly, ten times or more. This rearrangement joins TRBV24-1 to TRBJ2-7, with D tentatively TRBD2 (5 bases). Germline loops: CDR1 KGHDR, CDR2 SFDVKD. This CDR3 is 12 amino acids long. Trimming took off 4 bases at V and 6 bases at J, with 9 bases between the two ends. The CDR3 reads CATSEGRTEQYF. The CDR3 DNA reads TGTGCCACCAGTGAAGGGAGAACCGAGCAGTACTTC.

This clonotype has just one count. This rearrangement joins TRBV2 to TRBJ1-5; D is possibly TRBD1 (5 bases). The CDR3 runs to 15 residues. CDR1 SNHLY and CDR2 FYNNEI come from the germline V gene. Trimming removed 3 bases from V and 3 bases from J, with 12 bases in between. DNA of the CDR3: TGTGCCAGCAGTGATGATGCAGGGTCCAATCAGCCCCAGCATTTT. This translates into CASSDDAGSNQPQHF.

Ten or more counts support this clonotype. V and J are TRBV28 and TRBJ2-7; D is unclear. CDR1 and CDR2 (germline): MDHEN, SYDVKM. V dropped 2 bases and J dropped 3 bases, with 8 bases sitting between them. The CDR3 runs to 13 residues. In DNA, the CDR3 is TGTGCCAGCAGTTTAACCTTAAACTACGAGCAGTACTTC. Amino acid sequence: CASSLTLNYEQYF.

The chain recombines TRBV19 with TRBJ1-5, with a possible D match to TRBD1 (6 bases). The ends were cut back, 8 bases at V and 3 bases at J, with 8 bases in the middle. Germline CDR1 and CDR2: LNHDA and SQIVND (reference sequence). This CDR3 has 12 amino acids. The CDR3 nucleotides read TGTGCCAGTGGACAGTACAATCAGCCCCAGCATTTT. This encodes CASGQYNQPQHF.

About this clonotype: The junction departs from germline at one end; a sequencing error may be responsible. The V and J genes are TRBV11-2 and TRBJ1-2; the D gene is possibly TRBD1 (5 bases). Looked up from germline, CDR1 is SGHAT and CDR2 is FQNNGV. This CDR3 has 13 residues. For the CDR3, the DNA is TGTGCCAGCAGCTACACGGGGGTAGTCGGCTTCACCTTC. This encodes CASSYTGVVGFTF.

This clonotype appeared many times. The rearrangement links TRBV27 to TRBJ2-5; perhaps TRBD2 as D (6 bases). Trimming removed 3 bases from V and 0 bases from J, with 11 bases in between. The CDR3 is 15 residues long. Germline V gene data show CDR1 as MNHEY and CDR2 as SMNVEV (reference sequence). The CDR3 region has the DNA TGTGCCAGCAGTTTTAGCGGCAACTACCAAGAGACCCAGTACTTC. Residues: CASSFSGNYQETQYF.

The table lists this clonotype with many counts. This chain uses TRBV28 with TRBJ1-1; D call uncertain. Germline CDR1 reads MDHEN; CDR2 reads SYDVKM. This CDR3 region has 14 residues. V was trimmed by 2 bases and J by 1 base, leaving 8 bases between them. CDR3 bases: TGTGCCAGCAGTTTAAGTCTCGGGAACACTGAAGCTTTCTTT. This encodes CASSLSLGNTEAFF.

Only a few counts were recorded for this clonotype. The CDR3 region is CASSLVSTQGGEQYF. The CDR3 DNA reads as TGTGCCAGCAGCTTAGTGAGCACCCAAGGGGGCGAGCAGTACTTC. The rearrangement uses TRBV7-2 and TRBJ2-7; perhaps TRBD1 as D (6 bases). This CDR3 region has 15 residues. Trimming pared 1 base from V and 6 bases from J, leaving 16 bases between. In germline, CDR1 is SGHTA, CDR2 FQGNSA.

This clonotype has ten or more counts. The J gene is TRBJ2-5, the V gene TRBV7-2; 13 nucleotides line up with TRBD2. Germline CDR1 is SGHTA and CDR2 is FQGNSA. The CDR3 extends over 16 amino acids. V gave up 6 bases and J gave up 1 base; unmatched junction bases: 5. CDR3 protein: CASRRTSGGLQETQYF. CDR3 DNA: TGTGCCAGCAGGAGGACTAGCGGGGGACTCCAAGAGACCCAGTACTTC.

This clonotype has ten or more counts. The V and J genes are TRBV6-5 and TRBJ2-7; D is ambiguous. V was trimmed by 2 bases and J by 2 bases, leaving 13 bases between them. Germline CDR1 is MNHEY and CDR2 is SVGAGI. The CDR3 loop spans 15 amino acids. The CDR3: CASSYGNPNTYEQYF. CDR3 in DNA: TGTGCCAGCAGTTACGGTAATCCAAATACCTACGAGCAGTACTTC.

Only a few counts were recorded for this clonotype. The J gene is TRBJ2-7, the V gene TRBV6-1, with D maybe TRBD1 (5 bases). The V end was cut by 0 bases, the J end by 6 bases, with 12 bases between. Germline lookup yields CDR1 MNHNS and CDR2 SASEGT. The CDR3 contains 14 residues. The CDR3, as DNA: TGTGCCAGCAGTGAAGCCCAGGGTCTGTCCGAGCAGTACTTC. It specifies CASSEAQGLSEQYF.

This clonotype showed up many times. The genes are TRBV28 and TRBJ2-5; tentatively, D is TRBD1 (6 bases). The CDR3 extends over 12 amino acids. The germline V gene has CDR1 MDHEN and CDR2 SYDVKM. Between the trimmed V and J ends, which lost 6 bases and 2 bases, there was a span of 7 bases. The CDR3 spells CASRTGQETQYF. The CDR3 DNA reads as TGTGCCAGCAGGACAGGTCAAGAGACCCAGTACTTC.

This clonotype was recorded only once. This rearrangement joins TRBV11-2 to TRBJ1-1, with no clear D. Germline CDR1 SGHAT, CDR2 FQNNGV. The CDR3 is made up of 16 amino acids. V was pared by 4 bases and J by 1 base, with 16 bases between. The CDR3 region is CASSSRLRMGNTEAFF. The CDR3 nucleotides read TGTGCCAGCAGCTCTAGACTCAGGATGGGGAACACTGAAGCTTTCTTT.